Shown below are 5 T cell receptor beta chains from a single sample sequenced in a study of blood T cell repertoires in COVID-19. TCRdb's table, derived via immunoSEQ multiplex PCR, lists solely in-frame clones and lacks some. The sample yields around 4,800 clones, around 73% seen once. The material sequenced was peripheral blood. These receptors were collected from a human donor in a cohort sampled during active COVID-19.

The chain employs TRBV6-2 or TRBV6-3 and TRBJ1-4, with D uncertain. V lost 6 bases to trimming and J lost 8 bases, with 13 bases between them. The germline V gene has CDR1 MNHEY and CDR2 SVGEGT. The CDR3 consists of 13 residues. The CDR3 DNA is TGTGCCAGCAGCCCGGAGGAGGTGGAAAAACTGTTTTTT. Its protein product is CASSPEEVEKLFF.

The V call is TRBV5-1, the J call TRBJ1-1; 10 bases are shared with TRBD1. Germline assignment: CDR1 SGHRS and CDR2 YFSETQ. V trimming: 4 bases; J trimming: 3 bases; junction bases outside the gene matches: 3. The CDR3 runs to 14 residues. The CDR3 reads CASSVGQGYTEAFF. CDR3 nucleotide sequence: TGCGCCAGCAGCGTGGGACAGGGGTACACTGAAGCTTTCTTT.

As to this clone: At one end, the junction sequence differs from germline, possibly due to a read error. The chain carries TRBV10-3 and TRBJ2-7, with 8 positions matching TRBD1. The germline V gene has CDR1 ENHRY and CDR2 SYGVKD. The CDR3 contains 14 residues. The CDR3 region is CAANGGQGSFEQYF. The CDR3 DNA reads TGTGCCGCCAACGGAGGACAGGGTTCCTTCGAGCAGTACTTC.

The CDR3, as DNA: TGTGCCAGCGGCGGACTGGAGCGTAATGAAAAACTGTTTTTT. It is translated as CASGGLERNEKLFF. This chain connects TRBV27 to TRBJ1-4; D is uncertain. V was trimmed by 8 bases and J by 4 bases, leaving 14 bases between them. The germline V gene has CDR1 MNHEY and CDR2 SMNVEV (reference sequence). The CDR3 totals 14 residues.

V usage is TRBV14 and J usage is TRBJ1-2; the D gene is possibly TRBD1 (6 bases). V was cut by 4 bases and J by 7 bases, with 13 bases left in between. CDR1 and CDR2 from the germline V gene are SGHDN and FVKESK. There are 13 residues in the CDR3. The DNA for the CDR3 is TGTGCCAGCAGCCCATACAGGGTTAGTGGCTACACCTTC. It codes for CASSPYRVSGYTF. The variable domain in full, completed from reference TRBV14 and TRBJ1-2, reads EAGVTQFPSHSVIEKGQTVTLRCDPISGHDNLYWYRRVMGKEIKFLLHFVKESKQDESGMPNNRFLAERTGGTYSTLKVQPAELEDSGVYFCASSPYRVSGYTFGSGTRLTVV.